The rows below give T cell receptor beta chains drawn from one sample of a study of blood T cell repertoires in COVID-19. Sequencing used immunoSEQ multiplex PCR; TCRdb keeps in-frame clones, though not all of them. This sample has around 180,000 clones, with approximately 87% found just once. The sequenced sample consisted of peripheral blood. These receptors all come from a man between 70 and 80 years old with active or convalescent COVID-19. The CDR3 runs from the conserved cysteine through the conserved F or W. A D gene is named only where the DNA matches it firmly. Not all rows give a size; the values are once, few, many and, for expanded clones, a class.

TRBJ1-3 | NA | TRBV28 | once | CASSLEASFGNTIYF | TGTGCCAGCAGTTTGGAGGCCTCGTTTGGAAACACCATATATTTT
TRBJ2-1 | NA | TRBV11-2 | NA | CASSLLRGMGNEQFF | TGTGCCAGCAGCTTGTTACGGGGGATGGGCAATGAGCAGTTCTTC
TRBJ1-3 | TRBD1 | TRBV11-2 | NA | CASSLTGDSHGNTIYF | TGTGCCAGCAGCCTAACCGGGGACAGCCACGGAAACACCATATATTTT
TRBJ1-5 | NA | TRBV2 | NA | CASSESARAQPQHF | TGTGCCAGCAGTGAATCTGCCAGGGCTCAGCCCCAGCATTTT
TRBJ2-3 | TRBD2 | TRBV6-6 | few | CASSPLPPRAGASTDTQYF | TGTGCCAGCAGTCCCCTCCCTCCCCGCGCGGGAGCTAGCACAGATACGCAGTATTTT
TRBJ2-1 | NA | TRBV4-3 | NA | CASSASASYNEQFF | TGCGCCAGCAGCGCAAGCGCCTCCTACAATGAGCAGTTCTTC
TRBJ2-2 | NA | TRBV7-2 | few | CASRSGLNTGELFF | TGTGCCAGCAGGTCGGGACTCAACACCGGGGAGCTGTTTTTT
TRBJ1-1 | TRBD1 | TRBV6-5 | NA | CASSYSGTGVGTEAFF | TGTGCCAGCAGTTACTCCGGGACAGGGGTCGGCACTGAAGCTTTCTTT
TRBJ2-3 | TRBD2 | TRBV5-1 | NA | CASSLEQSGTSSTDTQYF | TGCGCCAGCAGCTTAGAACAGTCCGGGACTAGTAGCACAGATACGCAGTATTTT
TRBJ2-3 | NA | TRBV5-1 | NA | CASSRIGASTDTQYF | TGCGCCAGCAGCCGGATAGGGGCTAGCACAGATACGCAGTATTTT
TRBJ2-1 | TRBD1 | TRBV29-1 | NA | CSSGQPKSTSFINEQFF | TGCAGCTCGGGACAGCCAAAATCAACTAGTTTCATTAATGAGCAGTTCTTC
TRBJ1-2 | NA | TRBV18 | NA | CASSPPGAVNYGYTF | TGTGCCAGCTCACCACCGGGGGCAGTAAACTATGGCTACACCTTC
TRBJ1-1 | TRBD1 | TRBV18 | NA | CASSLQGVDSEAFF | TGTGCCAGCTCATTACAGGGGGTAGACTCTGAAGCTTTCTTT
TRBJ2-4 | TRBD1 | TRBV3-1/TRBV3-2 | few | CASSPRGPKNIQYF | TGTGCCAGCAGCCCCAGGGGGCCCAAAAACATTCAGTACTTC
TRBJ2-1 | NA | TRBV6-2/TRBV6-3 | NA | CASSYRPGQDEQFF | TGTGCCAGCAGTTACCGCCCAGGGCAGGATGAGCAGTTCTTC
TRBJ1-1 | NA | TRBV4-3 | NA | CASSQQTGINTEAFF | TGCGCCAGCAGCCAACAGACAGGAATTAACACTGAAGCTTTCTTT
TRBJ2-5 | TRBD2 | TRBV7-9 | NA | CASSYGTKEQETQYF | TGTGCCAGCAGCTACGGGACTAAGGAGCAAGAGACCCAGTACTTC
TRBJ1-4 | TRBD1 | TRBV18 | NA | CASSRQGIGNEKLFF | TGTGCCAGCTCACGACAGGGGATCGGTAATGAAAAACTGTTTTTT
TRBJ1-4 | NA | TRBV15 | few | CATSRSGVGRSNEKLFF | TGTGCCACCAGCAGAAGTGGCGTAGGAAGGAGTAATGAAAAACTGTTTTTT
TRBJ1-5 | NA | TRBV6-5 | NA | CASSYSRDQPQHF | TGTGCCAGCAGTTACTCGAGGGATCAGCCCCAGCATTTT
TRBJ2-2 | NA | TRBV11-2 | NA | CASSLVRTGELFF | TGTGCCAGCAGCTTAGTGCGGACCGGGGAGCTGTTTTTT
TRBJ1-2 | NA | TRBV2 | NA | CASSETRGSYTF | TGTGCCAGCAGTGAGACCCGAGGAAGCTACACCTTC
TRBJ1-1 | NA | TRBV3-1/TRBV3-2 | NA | CASRGGTEAFF | TGTGCCAGCAGGGGAGGGACTGAAGCTTTCTTT
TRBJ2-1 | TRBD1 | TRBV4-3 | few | CASSLDRGRNEQFF | TGCGCCAGCAGCCTAGACAGGGGACGGAATGAGCAGTTCTTC
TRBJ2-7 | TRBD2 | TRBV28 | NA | CASSSPLAGSYEQYF | TGTGCCAGCAGTTCCCCCCTAGCGGGGTCATACGAGCAGTACTTC
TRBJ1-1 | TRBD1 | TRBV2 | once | CASSRGQGAAEAFF | TGTGCCAGCAGTCGGGGACAGGGGGCGGCTGAAGCTTTCTTT
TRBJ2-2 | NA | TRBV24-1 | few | CATSDPTRGQTGELFF | TGTGCCACCAGTGACCCTACCCGAGGACAGACCGGGGAGCTGTTTTTT
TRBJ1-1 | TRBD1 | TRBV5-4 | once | CASSWDRGGLNTEAFF | TGTGCCAGCAGCTGGGACAGGGGTGGGTTGAACACTGAAGCTTTCTTT
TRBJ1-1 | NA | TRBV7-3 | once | CASSLGPRSNTEAFF | TGTGCCAGCAGCTTAGGGCCCCGGTCGAACACTGAAGCTTTCTTT
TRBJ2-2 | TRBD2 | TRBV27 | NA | CASSFPGGPNTGELFF | TGTGCCAGCAGTTTCCCGGGAGGGCCTAACACCGGGGAGCTGTTTTTT
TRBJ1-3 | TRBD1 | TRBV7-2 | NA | CASSRDRGSGNTIYF | TGTGCCAGCAGCCGGGACAGGGGCTCGGGAAACACCATATATTTT
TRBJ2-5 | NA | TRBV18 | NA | CASSPPSGRETQYF | TGTGCCAGCTCACCACCTTCGGGAAGAGAGACCCAGTACTTC
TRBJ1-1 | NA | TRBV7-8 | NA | CASSLAHGNTEAFF | TGTGCCAGCAGCTTAGCGCACGGGAACACTGAAGCTTTCTTT
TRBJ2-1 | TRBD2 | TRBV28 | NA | CASSLRTSGRNEQFF | TGTGCCAGCAGTTTACGGACTAGCGGGAGAAATGAGCAGTTCTTC
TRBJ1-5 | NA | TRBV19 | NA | CASSTNRVRQPQHF | TGTGCCAGTAGTACGAACAGGGTAAGACAGCCCCAGCATTTT
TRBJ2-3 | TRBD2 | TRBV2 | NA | CASIPAGGNTDTQYF | TGTGCCAGCATCCCAGCGGGAGGGAACACAGATACGCAGTATTTT
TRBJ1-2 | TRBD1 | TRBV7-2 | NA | CACSRGLGQGDSYGYTF | TGTGCCTGCAGTCGGGGGTTGGGACAGGGGGACAGCTATGGCTACACCTTC
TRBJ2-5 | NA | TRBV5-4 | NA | CASSERRVGETQYF | TGTGCCAGCAGCGAGCGGAGGGTCGGGGAGACCCAGTACTTC
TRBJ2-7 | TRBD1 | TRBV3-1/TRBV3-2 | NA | CASSRRGQGASYEQYF | TGTGCCAGCAGCCGGAGGGGGCAGGGGGCTTCCTACGAGCAGTACTTC
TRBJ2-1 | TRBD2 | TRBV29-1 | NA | CSVGTSGRFSEQFF | TGCAGCGTCGGGACTAGCGGGAGATTTAGTGAGCAGTTCTTC
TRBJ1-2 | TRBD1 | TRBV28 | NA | CASSSDRGDYGYTF | TGTGCCAGCAGTTCAGACAGGGGAGACTATGGCTACACCTTC
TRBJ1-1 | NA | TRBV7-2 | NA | CASSLGAGLLGTEAFF | TGTGCCAGCAGCTTAGGGGCAGGGTTGTTGGGCACTGAAGCTTTCTTT
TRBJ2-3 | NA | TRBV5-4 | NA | CASSFTQSTDTQYF | TGTGCCAGCAGCTTCACACAGAGCACAGATACGCAGTATTTT
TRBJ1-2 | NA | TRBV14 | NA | CASSQEEGYGYTF | TGTGCCAGCAGCCAAGAAGAGGGCTATGGCTACACCTTC
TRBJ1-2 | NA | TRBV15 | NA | CATSRGEEYYGYTF | TGTGCCACCAGCAGAGGAGAGGAGTACTATGGCTACACCTTC
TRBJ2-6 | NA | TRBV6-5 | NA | CASSYLFSGANVLTF | TGTGCCAGCAGTTACCTGTTCTCTGGGGCCAACGTCCTGACTTTC
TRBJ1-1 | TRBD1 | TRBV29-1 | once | CSVRTGFTEAFF | TGCAGCGTCAGGACAGGGTTTACTGAAGCTTTCTTT
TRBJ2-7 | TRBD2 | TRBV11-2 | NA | CASSLRVAGGKYF | TGTGCCAGCAGCTTAAGAGTAGCGGGTGGAAAGTACTTC
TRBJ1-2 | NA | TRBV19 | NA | CASSIDLRAGSVGYTF | TGTGCCAGTAGTATAGATCTTCGGGCAGGGTCGGTCGGCTACACCTTC
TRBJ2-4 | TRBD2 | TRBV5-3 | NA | CARSLGVAGRRNIQYF | TGTGCCAGAAGCTTGGGGGTAGCGGGACGGCGGAACATTCAGTACTTC
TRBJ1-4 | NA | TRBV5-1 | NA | CASSLGAPNEKLFF | TGCGCCAGCAGCTTGGGGGCGCCTAATGAAAAACTGTTTTTT
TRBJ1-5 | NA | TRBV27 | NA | CASRSRGNQPQHF | TGTGCCAGCAGGTCAAGAGGCAATCAGCCCCAGCATTTT
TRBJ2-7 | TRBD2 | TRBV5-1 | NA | CASSFSRAGYEQYF | TGCGCCAGCAGCTTTAGTCGAGCGGGGTACGAGCAGTACTTC
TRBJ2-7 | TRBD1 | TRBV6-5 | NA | CASRGTGYEQYF | TGTGCCAGCAGGGGGACAGGCTACGAGCAGTACTTC